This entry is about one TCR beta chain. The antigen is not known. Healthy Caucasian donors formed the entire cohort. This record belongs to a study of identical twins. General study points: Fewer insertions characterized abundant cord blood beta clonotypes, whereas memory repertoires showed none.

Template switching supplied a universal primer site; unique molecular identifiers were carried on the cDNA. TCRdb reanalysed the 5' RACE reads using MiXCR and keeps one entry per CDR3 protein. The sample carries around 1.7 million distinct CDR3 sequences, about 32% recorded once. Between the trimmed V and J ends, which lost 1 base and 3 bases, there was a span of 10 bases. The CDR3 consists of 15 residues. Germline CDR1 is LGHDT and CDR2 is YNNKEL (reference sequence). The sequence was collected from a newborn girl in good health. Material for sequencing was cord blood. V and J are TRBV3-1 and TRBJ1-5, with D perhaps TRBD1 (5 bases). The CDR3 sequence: CASSQGGRANQPQHF. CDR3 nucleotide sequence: TGTGCCAGCAGCCAAGGCGGCAGGGCCAATCAGCCCCAGCATTTT. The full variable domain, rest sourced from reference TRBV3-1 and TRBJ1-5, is DTAVSQTPKYLVTQMGNDKSIKCEQNLGHDTMYWYKQDSKKFLKIMFSYNNKELIINETVPNRFSPKSPDKAHLNLHINSLELGDSAVYFCASSQGGRANQPQHFGDGTRLSIL.